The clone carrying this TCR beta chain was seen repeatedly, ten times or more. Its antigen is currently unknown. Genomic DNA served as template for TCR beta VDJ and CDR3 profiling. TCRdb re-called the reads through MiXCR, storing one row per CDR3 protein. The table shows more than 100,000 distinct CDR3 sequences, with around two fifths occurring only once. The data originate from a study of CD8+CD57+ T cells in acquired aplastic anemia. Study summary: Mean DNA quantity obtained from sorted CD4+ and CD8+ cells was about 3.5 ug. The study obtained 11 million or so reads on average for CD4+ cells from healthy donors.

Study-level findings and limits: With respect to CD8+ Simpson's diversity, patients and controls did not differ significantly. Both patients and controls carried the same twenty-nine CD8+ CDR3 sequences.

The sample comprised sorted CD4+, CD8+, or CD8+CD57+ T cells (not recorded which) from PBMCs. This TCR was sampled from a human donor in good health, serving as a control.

The CDR3 nucleotides read TGCAGTGCTAGAGAGAGCTCCTACAATGAGCAGTTCTTC. Translation gives CSARESSYNEQFF. The chain combines TRBV20-1 with TRBJ2-1; D is undetermined. The CDR3 loop spans 13 amino acids. The V gene lost 0 bases and the J gene lost 0 bases, with 3 bases spanning the gap. Germline lookup yields CDR1 DFQATT and CDR2 SNEGSKA (reference sequence).